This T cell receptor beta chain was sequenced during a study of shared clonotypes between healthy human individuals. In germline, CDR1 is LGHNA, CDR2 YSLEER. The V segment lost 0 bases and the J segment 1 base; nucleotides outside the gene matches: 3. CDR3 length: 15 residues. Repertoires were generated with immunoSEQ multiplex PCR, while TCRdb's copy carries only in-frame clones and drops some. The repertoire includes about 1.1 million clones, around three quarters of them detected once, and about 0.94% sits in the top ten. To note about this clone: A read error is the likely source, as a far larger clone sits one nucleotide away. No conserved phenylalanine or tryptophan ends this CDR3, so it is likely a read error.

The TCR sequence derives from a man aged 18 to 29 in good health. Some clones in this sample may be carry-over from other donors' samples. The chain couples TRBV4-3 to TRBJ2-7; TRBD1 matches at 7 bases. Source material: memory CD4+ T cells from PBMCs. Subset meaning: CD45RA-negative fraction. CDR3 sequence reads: CASSQERGPSYEQYS. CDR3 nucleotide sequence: TGCGCCAGCAGCCAAGAAAGGGGGCCGTCCTACGAGCAGTACTCC.